This T cell receptor beta chain originates from a study of T cell responses to AZD1222 COVID-19 vaccine. The study's findings and limits: Reports say nearly half of spike-specific TCRs go after unmutated variant regions. Baseline antibody screening turned up just a handful of seropositive AZD1222 recipients. The repertoires were collected only after the peak T cell response.

Sequencing was performed with immunoSEQ multiplex PCR; in TCRdb, only in-frame clones are kept and a portion is missing. The sample lists 90,000 to 150,000 clones; more than 75% were seen once. About this clone itself: Its target is unknown.

Germline lookup yields CDR1 KGHDR and CDR2 SFDVKD. Trimming at V came to 4 bases and at J to 4 bases, leaving 4 bases not matched to a gene. The CDR3 sequence is 14 residues long. This receptor was identified in an adult in good health. The starting material was peripheral blood, obtained on day 0 of AZD1222 vaccination. The rearrangement links TRBV24-1 to TRBJ1-2; 8 bases are shared with TRBD1. CDR3 in amino acids: CATSERQGFYGYTF. The CDR3 nucleotides are TGTGCCACCAGTGAAAGACAGGGGTTCTATGGCTACACCTTC.